The rows below give T cell receptor beta chains drawn from one sample of a study of cytomegalovirus exposure and HLA in healthy donors. Assay: immunoSEQ multiplex PCR; the TCRdb copy retains only in-frame clones and omits some. The table includes 160,000 or so clones, roughly 85% detected once. Sample: PBMCs. These receptors were collected from a male donor in good health and CMV-seropositive. CDR3s leave out the opening cysteine and the closing phenylalanine or tryptophan. The order of the fields is V gene, J gene, CDR3 protein.

v_call: TRBV15
j_call: TRBJ1-1
cdr3_aa: ATSRGGTNTEAF

v_call: TRBV10-1
j_call: TRBJ2-7
cdr3_aa: ASSSGTGNSYEQY

v_call: TRBV18
j_call: TRBJ1-1
cdr3_aa: ASSLQGSTEAF

v_call: TRBV10-3
j_call: TRBJ2-7
cdr3_aa: AISALTWGAAYEQY

v_call: TRBV7-2
j_call: TRBJ1-2
cdr3_aa: ASSPATDYGYT

v_call: TRBV11-2
j_call: TRBJ2-1
cdr3_aa: ASSALSGRAVDEQF

v_call: TRBV2
j_call: TRBJ1-2
cdr3_aa: ASSLRGTGIYGYT

v_call: TRBV12-5
j_call: TRBJ2-3
cdr3_aa: ASGSGGGIADTQY

v_call: TRBV7-2
j_call: TRBJ2-4
cdr3_aa: ASSSRTGGAVGIQY

v_call: TRBV27
j_call: TRBJ1-4
cdr3_aa: ASSSWDRNEKLF

v_call: TRBV7-2
j_call: TRBJ2-2
cdr3_aa: ATELEGAVSGELF

v_call: TRBV10-2
j_call: TRBJ1-1
cdr3_aa: ASSGGTAEAF

v_call: TRBV5-1
j_call: TRBJ1-1
cdr3_aa: ASSLTGTGNTEAF

v_call: TRBV9
j_call: TRBJ1-5
cdr3_aa: ASSVEANQPQH

v_call: TRBV9
j_call: TRBJ2-7
cdr3_aa: ASSEGDRAGAPEQY

v_call: TRBV27
j_call: TRBJ1-5
cdr3_aa: ASSPQGVTISNQPQH

v_call: TRBV14
j_call: TRBJ1-2
cdr3_aa: ASSQDRGYGYT